What follows is one T cell receptor (beta chain) and its context. The antigen is undetermined. This may be a read error: a much more frequent sequence differs by one nucleotide. The data belong to a study of lung T cells in sarcoidosis with Löfgren's syndrome. Across the study: Bronchoalveolar lavage fluid in sarcoidosis accumulates CD4+ T cells. General study points: Versus controls, Löfgren's syndrome patients reportedly showed TRAV12-1 and TRBV2 as most expanded. Shared TRAV12-1 and TRBV2 CDR3 motifs were reported across several patients.

MiXCR was run by TCRdb on the reads, yielding one entry per CDR3 protein. The sample lists about 19,000 distinct CDR3 sequences; about 21% were seen once. V was pared by 4 bases and J by 1 base, with 6 bases of the junction left unmatched. The V gene's germline CDR1 is SGHTA and CDR2 FQGTGA. This CDR3 has 16 residues. The receptor's source is a human donor with sarcoidosis (Löfgren's syndrome or another form), or a control subject (not recorded which). The rearrangement joins TRBV7-3 to TRBJ2-5; 10 bases align to TRBD2. The sequenced sample consisted of CD4+ T cells from bronchoalveolar lavage. In DNA form, the CDR3 reads TGTGCCAGCAGCTCAGGACTAGCGGAAGCCCAAGAGACCCAGTACTTC. It yields the protein CASSSGLAEAQETQYF.